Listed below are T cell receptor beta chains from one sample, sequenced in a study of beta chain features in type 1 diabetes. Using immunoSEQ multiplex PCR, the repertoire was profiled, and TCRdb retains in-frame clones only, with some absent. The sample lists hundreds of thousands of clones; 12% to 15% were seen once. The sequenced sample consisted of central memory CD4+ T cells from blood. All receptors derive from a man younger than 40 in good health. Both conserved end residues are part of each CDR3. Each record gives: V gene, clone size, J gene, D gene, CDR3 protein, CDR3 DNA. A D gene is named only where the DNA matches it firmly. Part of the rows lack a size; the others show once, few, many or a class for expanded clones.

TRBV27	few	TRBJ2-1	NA	CASGGWRADIRNEQFF	TGTGCCAGTGGGGGGTGGAGGGCGGATATTCGCAATGAGCAGTTCTTC
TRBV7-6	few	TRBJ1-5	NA	CASSAGRSQPQHF	TGTGCCAGCAGCGCCGGACGGAGTCAGCCCCAGCATTTT
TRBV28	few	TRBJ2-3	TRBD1	CASSEGGSKDTQYF	TGTGCCAGCAGTGAAGGGGGCTCAAAGGATACGCAGTATTTT
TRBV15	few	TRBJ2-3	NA	CATSGRVSGTDTQYF	TGTGCCACCAGCGGCAGGGTTTCTGGCACAGATACGCAGTATTTT
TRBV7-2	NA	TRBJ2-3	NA	CASSLQGGGTDTQYF	TGCGCCAGCAGCCTACAGGGCGGAGGCACAGATACGCAGTATTTT
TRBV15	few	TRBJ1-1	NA	CATSRNPQPGSENTEAFF	TGTGCCACCAGCAGGAACCCTCAACCCGGATCGGAAAACACTGAAGCTTTCTTT
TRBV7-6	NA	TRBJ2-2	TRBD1	CASSAGQGTGELFF	TGTGCCAGCAGCGCCGGACAGGGCACCGGGGAGCTGTTTTTT
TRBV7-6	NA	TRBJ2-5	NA	CASSLGAGGETQYF	TGTGCCAGCAGCTTAGGGGCAGGGGGGGAGACCCAGTACTTC
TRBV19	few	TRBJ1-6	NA	CASSNTGYNSPLHF	TGTGCCAGTAGTAATACAGGGTACAATTCACCCCTCCACTTT
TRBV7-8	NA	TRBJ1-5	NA	CASSWRGGSNQPQHF	TGTGCCAGCAGCTGGCGAGGGGGTAGCAATCAGCCCCAGCATTTT
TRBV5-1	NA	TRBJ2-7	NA	CASSLNRDSYEQYF	TGCGCCAGCAGCTTGAACAGGGATTCCTACGAGCAGTACTTC
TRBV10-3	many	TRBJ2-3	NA	CAISVGGAGDTQYF	TGTGCCATCAGTGTGGGGGGAGCCGGAGATACGCAGTATTTT
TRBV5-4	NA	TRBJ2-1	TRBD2	CASSLRGGANNEQFF	TGTGCCAGCAGCTTGCGCGGGGGGGCGAACAATGAGCAGTTCTTC
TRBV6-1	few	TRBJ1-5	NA	CASSKGAARDQPQHF	TGTGCCAGCAGCAAAGGGGCCGCGAGGGATCAGCCCCAGCATTTT
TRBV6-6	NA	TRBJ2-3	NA	CASSYSNTDTQYF	TGTGCCAGCAGTTACTCGAACACAGATACGCAGTATTTT
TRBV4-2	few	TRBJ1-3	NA	CASSQDGQGGNTIYF	TGTGCCAGCAGCCAAGATGGCCAGGGTGGAAACACCATATATTTT
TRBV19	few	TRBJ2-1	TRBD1	CASSSRTGIKGNEQFF	TGTGCCAGTAGCAGCCGGACAGGGATTAAGGGCAATGAGCAGTTCTTC
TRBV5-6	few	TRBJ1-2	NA	CASSLAKGRLGRGGYTF	TGTGCCAGCAGCTTGGCCAAAGGCCGTCTCGGACGTGGTGGCTACACCTTC
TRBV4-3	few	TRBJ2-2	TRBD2	CASSPTSGLNTGELFF	TGCGCCAGCAGCCCGACTAGCGGGCTTAACACCGGGGAGCTGTTTTTT
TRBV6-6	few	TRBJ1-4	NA	CASRNEKLFF	TGTGCCAGCCGTAATGAAAAACTGTTTTTT
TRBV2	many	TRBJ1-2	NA	CASSPEQDYGYTF	TGTGCCAGCAGTCCCGAACAGGATTATGGCTACACCTTC
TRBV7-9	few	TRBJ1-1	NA	CASSLAEAFF	TGTGCCAGCAGCTTAGCTGAAGCTTTCTTT
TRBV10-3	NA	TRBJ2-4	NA	CAISMQGSQNIQYF	TGTGCCATCAGCATGCAGGGTAGCCAAAACATTCAGTACTTC
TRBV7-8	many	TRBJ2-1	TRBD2	CASSSGLAGRGDEQFF	TGTGCCAGCAGCTCGGGACTAGCGGGACGTGGTGATGAGCAGTTCTTC
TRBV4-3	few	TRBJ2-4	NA	CASSHDATRGIGIQYF	TGCGCCAGCAGCCATGATGCAACCCGGGGGATCGGCATTCAGTACTTC
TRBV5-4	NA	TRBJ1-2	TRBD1	CASSLVVGTGLGTGYTF	TGTGCCAGCAGCTTGGTGGTGGGGACAGGATTAGGGACTGGCTACACCTTC
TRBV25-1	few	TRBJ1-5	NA	CASSEGNQPQHF	TGTGCCAGTTCTGAGGGGAATCAGCCCCAGCATTTT
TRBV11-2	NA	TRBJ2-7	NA	CASSYRGFVKYEQYF	TGTGCCAGCAGTTATCGGGGGTTTGTGAAATACGAGCAGTACTTC
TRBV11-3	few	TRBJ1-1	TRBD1	CASSLGTGMGTEAFF	TGTGCCAGCAGCTTAGGGACAGGGATGGGGACTGAAGCTTTCTTT
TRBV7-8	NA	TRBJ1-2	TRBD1	CASSPGGLTNYGYTF	TGTGCCAGCAGCCCAGGGGGTCTTACTAACTATGGCTACACCTTC
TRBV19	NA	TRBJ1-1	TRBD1	CASRGNRGLGVNTEAFF	TGTGCCAGTAGGGGAAACAGGGGGCTAGGCGTGAACACTGAAGCTTTCTTT
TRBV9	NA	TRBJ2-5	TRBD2	CASSVQAGGKETQYF	TGTGCCAGCAGCGTACAAGCGGGGGGGAAAGAGACCCAGTACTTC
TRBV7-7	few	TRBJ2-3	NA	CASSFGWADSTDTQYF	TGTGCCAGCAGCTTCGGGTGGGCGGATAGCACAGATACGCAGTATTTT
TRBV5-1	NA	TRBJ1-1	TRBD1	CASSSGGLGMNTEAFF	TGCGCCAGCAGCTCAGGGGGCCTGGGTATGAACACTGAAGCTTTCTTT
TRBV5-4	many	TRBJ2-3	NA	CASSRTLTDTQYF	TGTGCCAGCAGCCGCACTTTAACAGATACGCAGTATTTT
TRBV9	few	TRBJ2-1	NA	CASSVSGRTEQFF	TGTGCCAGCAGCGTCTCGGGCCGGACTGAGCAGTTCTTC
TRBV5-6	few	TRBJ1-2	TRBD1	CASSPSGTGGYTF	TGTGCCAGCAGCCCATCCGGGACAGGGGGCTACACCTTC
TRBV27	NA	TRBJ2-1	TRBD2	CASSFSRGGPYNEQFF	TGTGCCAGCAGTTTCTCTCGGGGGGGGCCCTACAATGAGCAGTTCTTC
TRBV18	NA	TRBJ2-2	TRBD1	CASSFGQGAPGELFF	TGTGCCAGCTCGTTCGGACAGGGGGCGCCCGGGGAGCTGTTTTTT
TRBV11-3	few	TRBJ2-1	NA	CASSLSGSSYNEQFF	TGTGCCAGCAGCTTATCCGGCAGCTCCTACAATGAGCAGTTCTTC
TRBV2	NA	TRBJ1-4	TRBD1	CASSAGGTGNEKLFF	TGTGCCAGCAGTGCAGGGGGGACGGGTAATGAAAAACTGTTTTTT
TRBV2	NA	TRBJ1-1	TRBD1	CASSPTTGGRNTEAFF	TGTGCCAGCAGTCCCACTACAGGGGGAAGGAACACTGAAGCTTTCTTT
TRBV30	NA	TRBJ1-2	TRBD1	CAWSDRGQNTF	TGTGCCTGGAGTGACAGGGGGCAGAACACCTTC
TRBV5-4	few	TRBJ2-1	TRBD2	CASSLDSGTSGNEQFF	TGTGCCAGCAGCCTGGATTCCGGGACTAGCGGCAATGAGCAGTTCTTC
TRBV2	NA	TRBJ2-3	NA	CASIRDSTDTQYF	TGTGCCAGCATTAGGGATAGCACAGATACGCAGTATTTT
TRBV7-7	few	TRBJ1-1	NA	CASSLVARREAFF	TGTGCCAGCAGCTTAGTAGCGCGGCGGGAAGCTTTCTTT
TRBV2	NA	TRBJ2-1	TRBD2	CASSSSGSSGSGVEQFF	TGTGCCAGCAGTTCCAGTGGGTCCAGCGGGAGCGGGGTTGAGCAGTTCTTC
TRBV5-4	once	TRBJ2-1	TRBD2	CASSFGGGSSYNEQFF	TGTGCCAGCAGCTTTGGCGGGGGTAGCTCCTACAATGAGCAGTTCTTC
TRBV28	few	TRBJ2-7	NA	CASSRGSETYEQYF	TGTGCCAGCAGCCGGGGTAGCGAAACCTACGAGCAGTACTTC
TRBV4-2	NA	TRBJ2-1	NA	CASSQDPGDEQFF	TGTGCCAGCAGCCAAGATCCCGGAGATGAGCAGTTCTTC
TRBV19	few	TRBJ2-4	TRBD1	CASSISQGAGIQYF	TGTGCCAGTAGTATCTCCCAGGGGGCAGGCATTCAGTACTTC
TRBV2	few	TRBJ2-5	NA	CASSVERGETQYF	TGTGCCAGCAGTGTTGAACGAGGAGAGACCCAGTACTTC
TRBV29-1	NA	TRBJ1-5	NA	CSVVVVGSRSNQPQHF	TGCAGCGTTGTAGTTGTTGGTTCACGGAGCAATCAGCCCCAGCATTTT